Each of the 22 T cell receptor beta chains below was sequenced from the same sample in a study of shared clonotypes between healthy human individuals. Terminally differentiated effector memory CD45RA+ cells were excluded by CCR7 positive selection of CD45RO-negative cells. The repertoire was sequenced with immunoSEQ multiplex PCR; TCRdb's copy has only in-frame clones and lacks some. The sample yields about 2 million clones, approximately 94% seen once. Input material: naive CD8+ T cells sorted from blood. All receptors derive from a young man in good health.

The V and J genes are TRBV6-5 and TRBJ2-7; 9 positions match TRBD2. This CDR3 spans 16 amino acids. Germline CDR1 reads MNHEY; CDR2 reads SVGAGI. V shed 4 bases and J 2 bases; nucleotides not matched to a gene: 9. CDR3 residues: CASSSAVLAGTYEQYF. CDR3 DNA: TGTGCCAGCAGTTCGGCGGTACTAGCGGGTACCTACGAGCAGTACTTC.

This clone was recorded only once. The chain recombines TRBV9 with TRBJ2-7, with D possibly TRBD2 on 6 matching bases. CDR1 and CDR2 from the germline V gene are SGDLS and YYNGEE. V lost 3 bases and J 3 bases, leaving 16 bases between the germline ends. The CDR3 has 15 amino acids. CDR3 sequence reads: CASSEGGAGIYEQYF. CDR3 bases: TGTGCCAGCAGCGAAGGCGGGGCGGGGATCTACGAGCAGTACTTC.

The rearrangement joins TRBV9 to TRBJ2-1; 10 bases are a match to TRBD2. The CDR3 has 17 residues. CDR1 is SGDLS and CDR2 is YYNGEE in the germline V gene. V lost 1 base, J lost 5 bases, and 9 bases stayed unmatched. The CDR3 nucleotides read TGTGCCAGCAGCGTATTCCCATGGACTAGCGGACACAATGAGCAGTTCTTC. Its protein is CASSVFPWTSGHNEQFF.

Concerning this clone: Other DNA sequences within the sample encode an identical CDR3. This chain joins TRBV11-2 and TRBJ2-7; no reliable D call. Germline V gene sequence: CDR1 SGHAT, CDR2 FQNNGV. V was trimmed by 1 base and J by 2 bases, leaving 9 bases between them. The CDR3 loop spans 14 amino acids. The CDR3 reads CASSLVSGAYEQYF. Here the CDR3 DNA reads TGTGCCAGCAGCTTAGTTTCTGGGGCCTACGAGCAGTACTTC.

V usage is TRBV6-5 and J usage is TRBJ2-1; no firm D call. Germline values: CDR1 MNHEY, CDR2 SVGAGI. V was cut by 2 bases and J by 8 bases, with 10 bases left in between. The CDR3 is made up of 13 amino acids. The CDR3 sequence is CASSYAEIYEQFF. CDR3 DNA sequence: TGTGCCAGCAGTTACGCCGAGATCTATGAGCAGTTCTTC.

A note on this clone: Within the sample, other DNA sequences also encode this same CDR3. The CDR3 region is CASSRDYSYEQYF. CDR3 DNA sequence: TGTGCCAGCAGCCGAGACTACTCCTACGAGCAGTACTTC. The chain employs TRBV11-2 and TRBJ2-7, with D perhaps matching TRBD2 (5 bases). The CDR3 is made up of 13 amino acids. Germline CDR1 SGHAT, CDR2 FQNNGV. V was shortened by 5 bases and J by 0 bases, with 8 bases between the two germline ends.

For the CDR3, the DNA is TGCGCCAGCAGCCAAGAGAGGACTAGCGGGGGGGTTATAGATACGCAGTATTTT. Protein: CASSQERTSGGVIDTQYF. The chain recombines TRBV4-1 with TRBJ2-3, with 15 bases lining up with TRBD2. V lost 0 bases and J lost 5; bases outside the gene matches: 6. The CDR3 is made up of 18 amino acids. CDR1 and CDR2 from the germline V gene are MGHRA and YSYEKL.

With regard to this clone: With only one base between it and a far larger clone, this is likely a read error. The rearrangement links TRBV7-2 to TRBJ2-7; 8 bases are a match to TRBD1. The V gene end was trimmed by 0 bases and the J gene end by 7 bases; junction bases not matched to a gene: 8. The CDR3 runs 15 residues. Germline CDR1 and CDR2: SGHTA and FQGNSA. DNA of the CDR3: TGTGCCAGCAGCTTAGCGGGACAGGACGCGGTGGAGCAGTACTTC. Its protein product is CASSLAGQDAVEQYF.

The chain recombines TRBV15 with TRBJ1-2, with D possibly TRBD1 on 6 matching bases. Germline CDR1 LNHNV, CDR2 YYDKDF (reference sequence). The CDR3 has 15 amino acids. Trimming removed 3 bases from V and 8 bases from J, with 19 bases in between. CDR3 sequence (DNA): TGTGCCACCAGCAGCCCCGAGGGGGGGTTGGGGGGCTACACCTTC. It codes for CATSSPEGGLGGYTF.

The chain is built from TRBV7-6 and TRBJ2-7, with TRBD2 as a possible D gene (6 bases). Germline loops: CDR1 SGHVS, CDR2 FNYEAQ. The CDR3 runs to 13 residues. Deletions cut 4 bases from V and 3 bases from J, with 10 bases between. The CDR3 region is CASSSGVGYEQYF. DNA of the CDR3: TGTGCCAGCAGCTCGGGGGTAGGCTACGAGCAGTACTTC.

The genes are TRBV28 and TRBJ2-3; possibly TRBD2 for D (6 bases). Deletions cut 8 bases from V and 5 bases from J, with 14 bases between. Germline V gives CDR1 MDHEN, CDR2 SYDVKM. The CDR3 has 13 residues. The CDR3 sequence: CASGDFEKDTQYF. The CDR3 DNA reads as TGTGCCAGCGGGGACTTTGAAAAAGATACGCAGTATTTT.

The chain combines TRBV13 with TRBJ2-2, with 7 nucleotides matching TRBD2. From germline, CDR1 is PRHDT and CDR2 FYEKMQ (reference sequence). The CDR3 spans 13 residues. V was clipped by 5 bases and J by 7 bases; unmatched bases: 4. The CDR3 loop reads CASSNGLVGELFF. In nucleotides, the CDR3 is TGTGCCAGCAGCAATGGACTAGTCGGGGAGCTGTTTTTT.

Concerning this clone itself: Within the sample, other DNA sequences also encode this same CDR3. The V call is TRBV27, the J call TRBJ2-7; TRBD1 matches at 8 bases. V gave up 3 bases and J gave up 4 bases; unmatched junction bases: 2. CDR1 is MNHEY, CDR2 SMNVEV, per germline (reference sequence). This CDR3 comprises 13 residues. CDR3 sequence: CASSFRTGYEQYF. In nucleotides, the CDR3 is TGTGCCAGCAGTTTTCGGACAGGGTACGAGCAGTACTTC.

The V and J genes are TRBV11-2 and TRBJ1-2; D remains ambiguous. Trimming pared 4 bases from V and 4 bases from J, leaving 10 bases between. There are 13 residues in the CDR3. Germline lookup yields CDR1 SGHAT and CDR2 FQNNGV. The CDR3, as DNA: TGTGCCAGCAGCTCCGGACGGATCTATGGCTACACCTTC. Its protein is CASSSGRIYGYTF.

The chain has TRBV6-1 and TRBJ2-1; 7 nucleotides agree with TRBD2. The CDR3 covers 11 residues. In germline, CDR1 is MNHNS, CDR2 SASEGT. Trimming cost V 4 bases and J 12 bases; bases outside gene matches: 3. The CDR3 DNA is TGTGCCAGCAGTGGGCCGGGGGGGCAGTTCTTC. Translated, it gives CASSGPGGQFF.

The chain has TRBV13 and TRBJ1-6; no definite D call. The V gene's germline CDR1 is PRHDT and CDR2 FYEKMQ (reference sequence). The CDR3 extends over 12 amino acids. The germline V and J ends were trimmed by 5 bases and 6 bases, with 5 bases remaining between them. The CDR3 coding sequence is TGTGCCAGCAGCGGTTTTAATTCACCCCTCCACTTT. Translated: CASSGFNSPLHF.

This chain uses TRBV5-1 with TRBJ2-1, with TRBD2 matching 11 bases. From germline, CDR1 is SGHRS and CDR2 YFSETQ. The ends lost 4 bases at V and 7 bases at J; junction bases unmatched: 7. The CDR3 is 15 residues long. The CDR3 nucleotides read TGCGCCAGCAGCCTAACTAGCGGGAGAGTGAATGAGCAGTTCTTC. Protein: CASSLTSGRVNEQFF.

CDR3 region: CASSLVPETNEKLFF. DNA for the CDR3: TGTGCCAGCAGCTTAGTTCCTGAGACTAATGAAAAACTGTTTTTT. The J gene is TRBJ1-4, the V gene TRBV7-9; D ambiguous. Germline V gives CDR1 SEHNR, CDR2 FQNEAQ (reference sequence). The CDR3 sequence is 15 residues long. The V end lost 1 base, the J end lost 2 bases, and 8 bases lay between the germline ends.

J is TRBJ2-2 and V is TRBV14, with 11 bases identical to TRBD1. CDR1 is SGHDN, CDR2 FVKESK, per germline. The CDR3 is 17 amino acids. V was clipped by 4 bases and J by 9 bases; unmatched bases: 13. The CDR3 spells CASSPWTGGDPGWELFF. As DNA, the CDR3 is TGTGCCAGCAGCCCCTGGACAGGGGGCGACCCTGGGTGGGAGCTGTTTTTT.

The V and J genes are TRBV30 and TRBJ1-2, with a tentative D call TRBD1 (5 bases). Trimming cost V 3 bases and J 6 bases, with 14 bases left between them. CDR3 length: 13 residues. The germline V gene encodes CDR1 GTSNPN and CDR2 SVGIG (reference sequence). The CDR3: CAWRGLSPDGYTF. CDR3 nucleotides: TGTGCCTGGAGGGGGCTGTCCCCCGATGGCTACACCTTC.

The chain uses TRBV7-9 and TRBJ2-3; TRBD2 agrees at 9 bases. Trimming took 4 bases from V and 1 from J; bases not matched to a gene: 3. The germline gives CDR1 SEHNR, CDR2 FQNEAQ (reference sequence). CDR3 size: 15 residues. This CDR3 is CASSSERGGTDTQYF. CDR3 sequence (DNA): TGTGCCAGCAGCTCGGAGCGGGGGGGCACAGATACGCAGTATTTT. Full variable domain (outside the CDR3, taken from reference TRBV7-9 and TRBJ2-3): DTGVSQNPRHKITKRGQNVTFRCDPISEHNRLYWYRQTLGQGPEFLTYFQNEAQLEKSRLLSDRFSAERPKGSFSTLEIQRTEQGDSAMYLCASSSERGGTDTQYFGPGTRLTVL.

The CDR3 is CASSLAVWGEGIHEQFF. CDR3 in DNA: TGCGCCAGCAGCTTGGCGGTGTGGGGAGAAGGGATCCATGAGCAGTTCTTC. This sequence joins TRBV5-1 and TRBJ2-1, with D possibly TRBD2 on 5 matching bases. The CDR3 consists of 17 residues. Between the trimmed V and J ends, which lost 0 bases and 8 bases, there was a span of 21 bases. In germline, CDR1 is SGHRS, CDR2 YFSETQ.